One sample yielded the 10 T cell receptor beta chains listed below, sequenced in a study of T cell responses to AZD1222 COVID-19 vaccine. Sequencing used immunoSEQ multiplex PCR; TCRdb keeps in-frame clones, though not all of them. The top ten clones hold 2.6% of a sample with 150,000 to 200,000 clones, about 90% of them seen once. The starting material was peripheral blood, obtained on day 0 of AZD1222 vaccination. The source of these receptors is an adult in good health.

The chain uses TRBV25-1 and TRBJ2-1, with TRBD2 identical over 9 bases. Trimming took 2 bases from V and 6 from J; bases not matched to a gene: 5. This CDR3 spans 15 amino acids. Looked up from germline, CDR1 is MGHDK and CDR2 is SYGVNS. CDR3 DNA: TGTGCCAGCAGTGAAGTAACTAGCGGGCGCAATGAGCAGTTCTTC. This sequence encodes CASSEVTSGRNEQFF.

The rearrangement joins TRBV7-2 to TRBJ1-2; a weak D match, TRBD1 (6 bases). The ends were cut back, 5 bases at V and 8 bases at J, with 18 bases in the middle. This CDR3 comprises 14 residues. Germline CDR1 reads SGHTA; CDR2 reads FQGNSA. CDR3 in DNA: TGTGCCAGCAGCGGGTTAGTGGGGGCCAGGGGCTACACCTTC. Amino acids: CASSGLVGARGYTF.

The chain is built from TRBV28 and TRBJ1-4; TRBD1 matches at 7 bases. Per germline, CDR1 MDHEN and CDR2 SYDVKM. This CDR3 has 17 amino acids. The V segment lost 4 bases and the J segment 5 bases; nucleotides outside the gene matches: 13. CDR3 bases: TGTGCCAGCAGTTACTACACGGGGGGACAGAGAAATGAAAAACTGTTTTTT. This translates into CASSYYTGGQRNEKLFF.

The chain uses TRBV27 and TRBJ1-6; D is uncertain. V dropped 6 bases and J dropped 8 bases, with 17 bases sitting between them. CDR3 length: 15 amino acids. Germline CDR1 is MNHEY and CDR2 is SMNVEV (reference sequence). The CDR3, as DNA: TGTGCCAGCAGCCAGGATACAAGGGCCTATTCACCCCTCCACTTT. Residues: CASSQDTRAYSPLHF.

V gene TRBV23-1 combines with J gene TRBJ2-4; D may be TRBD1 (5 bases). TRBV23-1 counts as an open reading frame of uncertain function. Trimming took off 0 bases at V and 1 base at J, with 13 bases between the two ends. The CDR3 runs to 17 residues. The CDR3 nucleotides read TGCGCCAGCAGTCAATCTCAGGGAATGTGGGCCAAAAACATTCAGTACTTC. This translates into CASSQSQGMWAKNIQYF.

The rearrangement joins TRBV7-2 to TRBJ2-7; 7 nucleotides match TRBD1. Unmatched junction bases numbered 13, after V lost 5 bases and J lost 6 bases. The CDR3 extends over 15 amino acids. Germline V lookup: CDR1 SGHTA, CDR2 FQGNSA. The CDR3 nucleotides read TGTGCCAGCAGCCCACAGGGGACGGTGCCTCTCGAGCAGTACTTC. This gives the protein CASSPQGTVPLEQYF.

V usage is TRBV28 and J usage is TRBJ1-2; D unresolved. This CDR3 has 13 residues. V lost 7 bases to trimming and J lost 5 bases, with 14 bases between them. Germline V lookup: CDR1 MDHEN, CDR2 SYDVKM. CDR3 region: CASKTDRLYGYTF. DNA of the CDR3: TGTGCCAGCAAGACCGACCGTCTTTATGGCTACACCTTC.

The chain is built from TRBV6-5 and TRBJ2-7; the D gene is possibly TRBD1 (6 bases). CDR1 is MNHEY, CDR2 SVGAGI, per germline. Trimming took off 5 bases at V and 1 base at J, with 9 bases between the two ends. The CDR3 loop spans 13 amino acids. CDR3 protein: CASSTGQSYEQYF. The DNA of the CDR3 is TGTGCCAGCAGTACTGGACAGTCCTACGAGCAGTACTTC.

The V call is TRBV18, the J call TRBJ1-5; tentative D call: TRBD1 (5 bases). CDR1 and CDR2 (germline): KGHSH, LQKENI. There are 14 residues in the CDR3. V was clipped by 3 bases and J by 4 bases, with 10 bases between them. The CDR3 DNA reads TGTGCCAGCTCACCCGGGAGGGGAAATCAGCCCCAGCATTTT. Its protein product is CASSPGRGNQPQHF.

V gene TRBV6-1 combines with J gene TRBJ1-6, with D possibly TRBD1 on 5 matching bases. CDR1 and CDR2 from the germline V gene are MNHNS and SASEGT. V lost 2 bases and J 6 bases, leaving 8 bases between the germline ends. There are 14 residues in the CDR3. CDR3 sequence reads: CASSENRPNSPLHF. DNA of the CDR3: TGTGCCAGCAGTGAAAACAGGCCTAATTCACCCCTCCACTTT.